This T cell receptor (beta chain) appears in the sequencing data of a study of blood T cell repertoires in COVID-19. Study context: Researchers got acute and convalescent COVID-19 samples from the United States, Italy and Spain.

The method was immunoSEQ multiplex PCR; TCRdb's version includes in-frame clones alone and lacks a portion of them. Of hundreds of thousands of clones listed, 85% to 90% are singletons. V gave up 7 bases and J gave up 2 bases, with 28 bases separating them. The germline V gene has CDR1 SQVTM and CDR2 ANQGSEA. The CDR3 is made up of 18 amino acids. This TCR was sampled from a woman aged 45-65 years with COVID-19, enrolled during active disease. The chain carries TRBV29-1 and TRBJ2-3, with a possible D match to TRBD2 (6 bases). Sequences were obtained from peripheral blood. CDR3 coding DNA: TGCAGCGGCGGTGGCGGGGCCGCCGGAGGCCGACACACAGATACGCAGTATTTT. Translated: CSGGGGAAGGRHTDTQYF.